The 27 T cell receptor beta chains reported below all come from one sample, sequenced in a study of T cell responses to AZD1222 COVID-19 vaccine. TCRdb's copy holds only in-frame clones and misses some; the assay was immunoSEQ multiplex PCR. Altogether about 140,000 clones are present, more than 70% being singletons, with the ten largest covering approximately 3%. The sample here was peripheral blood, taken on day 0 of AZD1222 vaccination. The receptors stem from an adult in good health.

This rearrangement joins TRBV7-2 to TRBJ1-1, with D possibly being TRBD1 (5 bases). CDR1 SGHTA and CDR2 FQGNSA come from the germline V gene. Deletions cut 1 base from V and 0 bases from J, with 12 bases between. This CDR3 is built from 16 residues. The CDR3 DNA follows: TGTGCCAGCAGCTTAGGATATGCAGGGTTGAACACTGAAGCTTTCTTT. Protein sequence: CASSLGYAGLNTEAFF.

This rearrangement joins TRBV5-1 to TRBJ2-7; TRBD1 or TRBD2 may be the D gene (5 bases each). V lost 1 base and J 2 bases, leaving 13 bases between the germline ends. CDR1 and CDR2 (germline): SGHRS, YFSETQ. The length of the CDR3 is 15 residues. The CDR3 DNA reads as TGCGCCAGCAGCTTGTTCGGGGCGGACCCCTACGAGCAGTACTTC. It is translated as CASSLFGADPYEQYF.

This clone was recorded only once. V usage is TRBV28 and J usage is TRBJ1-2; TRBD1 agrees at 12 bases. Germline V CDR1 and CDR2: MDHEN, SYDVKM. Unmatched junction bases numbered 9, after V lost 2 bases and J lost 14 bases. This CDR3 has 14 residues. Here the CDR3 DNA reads TGTGCCAGCAGTTTAATGGCCGGGACAGGGGGCACGACCTTC. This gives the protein CASSLMAGTGGTTF.

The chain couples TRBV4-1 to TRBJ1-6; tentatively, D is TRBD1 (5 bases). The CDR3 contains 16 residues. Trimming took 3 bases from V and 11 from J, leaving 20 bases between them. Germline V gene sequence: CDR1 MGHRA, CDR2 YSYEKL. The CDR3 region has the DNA TGCGCCAGCAGCCACACGCTCCGGGACGCCATGACACCCCTCCACTTT. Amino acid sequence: CASSHTLRDAMTPLHF.

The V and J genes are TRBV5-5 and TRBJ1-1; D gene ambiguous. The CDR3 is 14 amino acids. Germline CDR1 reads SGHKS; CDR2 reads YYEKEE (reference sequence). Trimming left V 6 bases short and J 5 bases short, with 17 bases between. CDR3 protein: CASTFRSGWTEAFF. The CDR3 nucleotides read TGTGCCAGCACCTTCAGGTCCGGTTGGACTGAAGCTTTCTTT. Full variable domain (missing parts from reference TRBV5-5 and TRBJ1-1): DAGVTQSPTHLIKTRGQQVTLRCSPISGHKSVSWYQQVLGQGPQFIFQYYEKEERGRGNFPDRFSARQFPNYSSELNVNALLLGDSALYLCASTFRSGWTEAFFGQGTRLTVV.

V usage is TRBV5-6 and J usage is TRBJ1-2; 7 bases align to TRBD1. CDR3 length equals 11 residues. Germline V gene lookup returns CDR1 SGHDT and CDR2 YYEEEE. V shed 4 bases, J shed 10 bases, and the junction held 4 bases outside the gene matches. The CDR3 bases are TGTGCCAGCAGCCTGAGGGGGCCCTACACCTTC. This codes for CASSLRGPYTF.

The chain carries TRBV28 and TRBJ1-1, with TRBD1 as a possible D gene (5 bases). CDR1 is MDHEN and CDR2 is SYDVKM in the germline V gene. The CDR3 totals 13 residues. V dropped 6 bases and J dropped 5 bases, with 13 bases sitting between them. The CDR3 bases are TGTGCCAGCAGGCCTAACAGGAGAACTGAAGCTTTCTTT. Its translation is CASRPNRRTEAFF.

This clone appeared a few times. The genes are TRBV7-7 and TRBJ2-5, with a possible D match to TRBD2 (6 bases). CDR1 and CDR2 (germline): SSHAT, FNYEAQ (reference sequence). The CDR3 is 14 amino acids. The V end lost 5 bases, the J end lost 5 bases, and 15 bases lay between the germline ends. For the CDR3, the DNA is TGTGCCAGCAGCCCTGTGGGGGGTCAGGAGACCCAGTACTTC. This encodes CASSPVGGQETQYF.

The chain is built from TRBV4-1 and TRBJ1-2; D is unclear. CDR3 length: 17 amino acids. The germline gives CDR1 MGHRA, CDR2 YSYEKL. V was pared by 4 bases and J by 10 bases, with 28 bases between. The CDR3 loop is CASSRIGQKRAEATYTF. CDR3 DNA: TGCGCCAGCAGCCGGATAGGGCAGAAGAGAGCCGAGGCGACCTACACCTTC.

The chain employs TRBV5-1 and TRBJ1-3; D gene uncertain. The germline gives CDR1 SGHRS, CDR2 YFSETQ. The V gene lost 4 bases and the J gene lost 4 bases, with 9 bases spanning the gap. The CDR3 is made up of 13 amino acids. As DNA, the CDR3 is TGCGCCAGCAGCCGTGATTCGGGAAACACCATATATTTT. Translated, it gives CASSRDSGNTIYF.

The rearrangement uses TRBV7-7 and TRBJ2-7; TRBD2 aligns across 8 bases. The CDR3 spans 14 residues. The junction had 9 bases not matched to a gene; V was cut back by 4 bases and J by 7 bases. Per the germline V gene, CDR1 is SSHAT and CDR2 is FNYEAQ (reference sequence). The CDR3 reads CASSSGGGRSEQYF. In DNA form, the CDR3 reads TGTGCCAGCAGCTCCGGAGGCGGGAGGAGTGAGCAGTACTTC.

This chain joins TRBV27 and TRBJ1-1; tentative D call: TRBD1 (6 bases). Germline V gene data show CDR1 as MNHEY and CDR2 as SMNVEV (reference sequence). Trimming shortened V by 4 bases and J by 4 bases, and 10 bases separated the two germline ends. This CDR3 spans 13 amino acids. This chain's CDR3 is CASSSRGSTEAFF. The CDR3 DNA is TGTGCCAGCAGTTCCAGGGGTAGCACTGAAGCTTTCTTT.

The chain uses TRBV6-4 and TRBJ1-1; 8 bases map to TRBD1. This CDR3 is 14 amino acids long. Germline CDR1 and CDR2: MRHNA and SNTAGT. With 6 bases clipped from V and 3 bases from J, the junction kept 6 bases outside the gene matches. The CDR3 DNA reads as TGTGCCAGCAGGCGACAGGGGTTTGACACTGAAGCTTTCTTT. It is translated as CASRRQGFDTEAFF.

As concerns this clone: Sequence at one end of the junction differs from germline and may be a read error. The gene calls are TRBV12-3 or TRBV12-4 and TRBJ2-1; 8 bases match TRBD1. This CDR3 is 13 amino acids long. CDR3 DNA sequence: TGTGCCAGCAGCTTAGCAGGGGGCGGTGAGCAGTTCTTC. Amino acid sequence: CASSLAGGGEQFF.

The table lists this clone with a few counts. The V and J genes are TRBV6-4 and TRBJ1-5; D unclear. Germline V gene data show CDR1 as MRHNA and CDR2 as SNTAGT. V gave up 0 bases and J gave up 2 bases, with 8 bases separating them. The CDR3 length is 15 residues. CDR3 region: CASSDSDQGNQPQHF. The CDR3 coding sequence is TGTGCCAGCAGTGACTCCGACCAGGGCAATCAGCCCCAGCATTTT.

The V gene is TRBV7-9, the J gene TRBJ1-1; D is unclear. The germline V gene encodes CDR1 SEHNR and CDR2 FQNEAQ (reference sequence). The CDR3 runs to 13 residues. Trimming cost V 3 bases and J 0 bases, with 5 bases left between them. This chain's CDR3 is CASSFIMNTEAFF. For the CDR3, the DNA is TGTGCCAGCAGCTTTATTATGAACACTGAAGCTTTCTTT.

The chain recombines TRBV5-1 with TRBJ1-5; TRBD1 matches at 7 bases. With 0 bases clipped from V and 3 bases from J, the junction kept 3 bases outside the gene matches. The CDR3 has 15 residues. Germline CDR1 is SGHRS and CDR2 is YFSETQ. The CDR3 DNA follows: TGCGCCAGCAGCTTGGAGGGGGCGAACAATCAGCCCCAGCATTTT. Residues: CASSLEGANNQPQHF.

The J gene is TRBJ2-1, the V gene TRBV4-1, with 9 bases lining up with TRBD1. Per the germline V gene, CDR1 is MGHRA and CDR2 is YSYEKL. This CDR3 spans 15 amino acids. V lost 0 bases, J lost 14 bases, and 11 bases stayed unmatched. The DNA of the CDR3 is TGCGCCAGCAGCCAAGAGGGGCGCTTCGGGACAGGGAAGTTCTTC. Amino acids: CASSQEGRFGTGKFF.

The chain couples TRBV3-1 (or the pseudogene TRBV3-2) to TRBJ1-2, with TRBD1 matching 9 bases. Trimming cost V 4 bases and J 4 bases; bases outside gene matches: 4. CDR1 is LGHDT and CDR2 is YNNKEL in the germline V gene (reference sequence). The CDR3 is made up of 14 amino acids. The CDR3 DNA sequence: TGTGCCAGCAGCCCAACACAGGGGGCCTATGGCTACACCTTC. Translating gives CASSPTQGAYGYTF.

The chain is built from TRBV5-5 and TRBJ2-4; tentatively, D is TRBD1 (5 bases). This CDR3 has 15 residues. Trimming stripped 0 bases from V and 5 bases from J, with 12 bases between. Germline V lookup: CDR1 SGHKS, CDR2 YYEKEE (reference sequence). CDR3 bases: TGTGCCAGCAGCTTGGATCCAGGGCGACAAAACATTCAGTACTTC. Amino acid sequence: CASSLDPGRQNIQYF.

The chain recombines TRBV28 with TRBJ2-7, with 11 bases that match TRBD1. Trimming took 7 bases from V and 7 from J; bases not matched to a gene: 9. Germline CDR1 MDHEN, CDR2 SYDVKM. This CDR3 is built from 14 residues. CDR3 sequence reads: CASTPAGQGGEQYF. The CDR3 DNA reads TGTGCCAGCACCCCCGCGGGACAGGGGGGTGAGCAGTACTTC.

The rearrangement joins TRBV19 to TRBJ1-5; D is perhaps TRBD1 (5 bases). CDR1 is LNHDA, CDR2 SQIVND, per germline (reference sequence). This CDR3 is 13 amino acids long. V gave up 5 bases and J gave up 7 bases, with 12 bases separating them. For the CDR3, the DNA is TGTGCCAGTAGTTGGGGGGAGGGGCAGCCCCAGCATTTT. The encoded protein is CASSWGEGQPQHF.

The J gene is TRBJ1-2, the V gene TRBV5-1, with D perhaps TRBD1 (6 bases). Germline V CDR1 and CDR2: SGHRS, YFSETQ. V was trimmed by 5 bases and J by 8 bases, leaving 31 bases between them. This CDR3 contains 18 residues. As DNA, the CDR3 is TGCGCCAGCAGACCTCTAAGTGGGGGGCGAGTCCCTAGTGGGGGCTACACCTTC. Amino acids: CASRPLSGGRVPSGGYTF.

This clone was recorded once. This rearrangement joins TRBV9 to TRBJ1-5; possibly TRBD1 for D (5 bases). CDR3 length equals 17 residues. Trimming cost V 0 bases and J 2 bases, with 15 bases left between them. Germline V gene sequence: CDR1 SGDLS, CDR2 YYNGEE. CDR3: CASSVGGGDLGNQPQHF. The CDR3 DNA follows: TGTGCCAGCAGCGTAGGAGGAGGGGATCTCGGCAATCAGCCCCAGCATTTT.

CDR3 loop: CASSERVRGYTF. For the CDR3, the DNA is TGTGCCAGCAGTGAAAGGGTCAGGGGCTACACCTTC. The gene calls are TRBV2 and TRBJ1-2; D unclear. The CDR3 runs 12 residues. Germline assignment: CDR1 SNHLY and CDR2 FYNNEI. V was clipped by 2 bases and J by 8 bases, with 9 bases between them. Combining the CDR3 with reference TRBV2 and TRBJ1-2 gives the whole variable domain EPEVTQTPSHQVTQMGQEVILRCVPISNHLYFYWYRQILGQKVEFLVSFYNNEISEKSEIFDDQFSVERPDGSNFTLKIRSTKLEDSAMYFCASSERVRGYTFGSGTRLTVV.

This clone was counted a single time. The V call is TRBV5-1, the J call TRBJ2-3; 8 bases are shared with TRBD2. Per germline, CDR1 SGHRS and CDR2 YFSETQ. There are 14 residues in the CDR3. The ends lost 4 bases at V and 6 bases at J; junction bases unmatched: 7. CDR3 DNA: TGCGCCAGCAGCGCACTAGCGGCGGCGGATACGCAGTATTTT. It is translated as CASSALAAADTQYF.

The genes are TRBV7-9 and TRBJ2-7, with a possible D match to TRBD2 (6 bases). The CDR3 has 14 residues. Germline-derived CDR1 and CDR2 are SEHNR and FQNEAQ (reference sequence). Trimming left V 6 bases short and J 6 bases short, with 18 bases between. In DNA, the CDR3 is TGTGCCAGCAGTTCTACTGCGGGGATTCCCGAGCAGTACTTC. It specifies CASSSTAGIPEQYF.